This T cell receptor beta chain was recorded in a study of blood T cell repertoires in COVID-19. This CDR3 region has 15 residues. V was pared by 3 bases and J by 6 bases, with 4 bases of the junction left unmatched. Per germline, CDR1 SGHTA and CDR2 FQGTGA. Original processing methods: It was from reference gene primer amplification that nucleated cell counts were estimated. Here immunoSEQ multiplex PCR was the method, and the copy in TCRdb shows in-frame clones only, minus some. V, J and clone size are taken as reported in that table, and D and trimming were inferred from the DNA itself. The sample has fewer than 300,000 clones; 80% to 90% are singletons.

The rearrangement joins TRBV7-3 to TRBJ2-1; TRBD2 agrees at 11 bases. The origin of this receptor is an elderly man with acute or convalescent COVID-19. The specimen was peripheral blood. Here the CDR3 DNA reads TGTGCCAGCAGCTTCGTACTAGCGGGAGCCAATGAGCAGTTCTTC. Amino acid sequence: CASSFVLAGANEQFF. The full variable domain, rest sourced from reference TRBV7-3 and TRBJ2-1, is GAGVSQTPSNKVTEKGKYVELRCDPISGHTALYWYRQSLGQGPEFLIYFQGTGAADDSGLPNDRFFAVRPEGSVSTLKIQRTERGDSAVYLCASSFVLAGANEQFFGPGTRLTVL.